Presented here are 18 T cell receptor beta chains from one specimen sequenced in a study of T cell responses to AZD1222 COVID-19 vaccine. TCRdb's table, derived via immunoSEQ multiplex PCR, lists solely in-frame clones and lacks some. The sample records fewer than 120,000 clones, about nine tenths being singletons. Sequences were derived from peripheral blood, sampled on day 0 of AZD1222 vaccination. Receptors originate from an adult in good health.

The chain has TRBV3-1 (or the pseudogene TRBV3-2) and TRBJ1-2; D might be TRBD1 (5 bases). Looked up from germline, CDR1 is LGHDT and CDR2 is YNNKEL (reference sequence). V shed 4 bases and J shed 4 bases, with 19 bases lying between them. This CDR3 comprises 16 residues. For the CDR3, the DNA is TGTGCCAGCAGCCTCACTAAGACAGCCAAGTCCTATGGCTACACCTTC. It codes for CASSLTKTAKSYGYTF.

V is TRBV5-1 and J is TRBJ1-1; 12 bases line up with TRBD1. The CDR3 is made up of 14 amino acids. Germline V gene lookup returns CDR1 SGHRS and CDR2 YFSETQ. V trimming: 6 bases; J trimming: 5 bases; junction bases outside the gene matches: 5. In DNA form, the CDR3 reads TGCGCCAGCACGGGACAGGGGGCGTGGACTGAAGCTTTCTTT. The encoded protein is CASTGQGAWTEAFF.

The rearrangement links TRBV2 to TRBJ1-1; possible D gene TRBD1, 5 bases. The germline V gene encodes CDR1 SNHLY and CDR2 FYNNEI. Deletions cut 4 bases from V and 1 base from J, with 7 bases between. The CDR3 contains 13 residues. CDR3 sequence (DNA): TGTGCCAGCAGTGGACAGTCGAACACTGAAGCTTTCTTT. Encoded protein: CASSGQSNTEAFF.

The chain employs TRBV2 and TRBJ1-2, with TRBD1 matching 10 bases. The CDR3 covers 13 residues. V shed 6 bases and J 5 bases; nucleotides not matched to a gene: 3. Germline CDR1 SNHLY, CDR2 FYNNEI. DNA of the CDR3: TGTGCCAGCAGCCGACAGGGGGCATATGGCTACACCTTC. Protein: CASSRQGAYGYTF.

This rearrangement joins TRBV4-2 to TRBJ2-7; D unclear. Trimming took off 0 bases at V and 6 bases at J, with 9 bases between the two ends. The length of the CDR3 is 13 residues. CDR1 and CDR2 from the germline V gene are LGHNA and YNFKEQ. CDR3 protein: CASSQEVWGEQYF. In DNA, the CDR3 is TGTGCCAGCAGCCAAGAAGTCTGGGGCGAGCAGTACTTC.

The chain employs TRBV5-1 and TRBJ2-1; no clear D gene. In germline, CDR1 is SGHRS, CDR2 YFSETQ. The CDR3 sequence is 15 residues long. The V end was cut by 1 base, the J end by 0 bases, with 8 bases between. CDR3 coding DNA: TGCGCCAGCAGCTTGCCGGTTAGCTCCTACAATGAGCAGTTCTTC. This sequence encodes CASSLPVSSYNEQFF.

This chain links TRBV30 with TRBJ2-7; D tentatively fits TRBD1 or TRBD2 (6 bases each). V lost 3 bases to trimming and J lost 2 bases, with 14 bases between them. There are 14 residues in the CDR3. The V gene's germline CDR1 is GTSNPN and CDR2 SVGIG (reference sequence). CDR3 amino acids: CAWREGGGAYEQYF. The CDR3 DNA follows: TGTGCCTGGAGGGAGGGGGGAGGCGCCTACGAGCAGTACTTC.

This chain joins TRBV14 and TRBJ1-1, with a weak D call TRBD1 (5 bases). V shed 1 base and J shed 8 bases, with 11 bases lying between them. Germline lookup yields CDR1 SGHDN and CDR2 FVKESK. The CDR3 sequence is 13 residues long. The DNA of the CDR3 is TGTGCCAGCAGCCAAGGCAGGGAGTGGGAAGCTTTCTTT. Amino acids: CASSQGREWEAFF. Variable domain in full (rest from reference TRBV14 and TRBJ1-1): EAGVTQFPSHSVIEKGQTVTLRCDPISGHDNLYWYRRVMGKEIKFLLHFVKESKQDESGMPNNRFLAERTGGTYSTLKVQPAELEDSGVYFCASSQGREWEAFFGQGTRLTVV.

The genes are TRBV3-1 (or the pseudogene TRBV3-2) and TRBJ1-1; TRBD1 matches at 7 bases. V lost 4 bases to trimming and J lost 6 bases; unmatched junction nucleotides: 17. The CDR3 has 17 amino acids. Germline assignment: CDR1 LGHDT and CDR2 YNNKEL (reference sequence). The CDR3 DNA follows: TGTGCCAGCAGCCCAAGTTGGGACAGAAGGTATTTAGCTGAAGCTTTCTTT. Translated: CASSPSWDRRYLAEAFF.

The genes are TRBV5-5 and TRBJ2-7; 7 bases align to TRBD2. The CDR3 contains 12 residues. J was trimmed by 5 bases and V by 6 bases; bases with no gene match: 5. Germline V gene lookup returns CDR1 SGHKS and CDR2 YYEKEE (reference sequence). The CDR3 sequence is CASTLGRDEQYF. The DNA of the CDR3 is TGTGCCAGCACCCTGGGGAGGGACGAGCAGTACTTC. The variable domain in full, completed from reference TRBV5-5 and TRBJ2-7, reads DAGVTQSPTHLIKTRGQQVTLRCSPISGHKSVSWYQQVLGQGPQFIFQYYEKEERGRGNFPDRFSARQFPNYSSELNVNALLLGDSALYLCASTLGRDEQYFGPGTRLTVT.

The chain carries TRBV10-2 and TRBJ2-7, with D perhaps matching TRBD2 (6 bases). Trimming stripped 6 bases from V and 2 bases from J, with 14 bases between. The CDR3 loop spans 14 amino acids. Per germline, CDR1 WSHSY and CDR2 SAAADI. CDR3 sequence: CASSSGTQTYEQYF. The DNA for the CDR3 is TGCGCCAGCAGCTCCGGGACTCAGACCTACGAGCAGTACTTC.

The chain uses TRBV3-1 (or the pseudogene TRBV3-2) and TRBJ1-4; 7 bases match TRBD1. The CDR3 covers 16 residues. Germline assignment: CDR1 LGHDT and CDR2 YNNKEL (reference sequence). V was pared by 4 bases and J by 10 bases, with 15 bases of the junction left unmatched. This CDR3 is CASSPTEGAQNGKLFF. The CDR3 DNA reads TGTGCCAGCAGCCCCACCGAGGGGGCGCAAAACGGAAAACTGTTTTTT.

This clone was counted only a few times. V gene TRBV9 combines with J gene TRBJ1-3; D might be TRBD1 (5 bases). CDR1 and CDR2 from the germline V gene are SGDLS and YYNGEE. There are 15 residues in the CDR3. Trimming shortened V by 3 bases and J by 0 bases, and 10 bases separated the two germline ends. The CDR3 bases are TGTGCCAGCAGCGCCCCAGGGAACTCTGGAAACACCATATATTTT. This gives the protein CASSAPGNSGNTIYF.

In its sample, this clone was seen once. The V call is TRBV19, the J call TRBJ1-2; no definite D call. This CDR3 is 15 amino acids long. V shed 5 bases and J shed 1 base, with 14 bases lying between them. From germline, CDR1 is LNHDA and CDR2 SQIVND (reference sequence). The CDR3 loop is CASSRTGNGNYGYTF. CDR3 in DNA: TGTGCCAGTAGTCGGACGGGAAACGGTAACTATGGCTACACCTTC. Variable domain in full (rest from reference TRBV19 and TRBJ1-2): DGGITQSPKYLFRKEGQNVTLSCEQNLNHDAMYWYRQDPGQGLRLIYYSQIVNDFQKGDIAEGYSVSREKKESFPLTVTSAQKNPTAFYLCASSRTGNGNYGYTFGSGTRLTVV.

The chain couples TRBV5-1 to TRBJ1-2; 7 bases line up with TRBD1. Germline V CDR1 and CDR2: SGHRS, YFSETQ. The length of the CDR3 is 16 residues. Losses at the gene ends were 3 bases for V and 7 bases for J; bases not matched to a gene: 15. CDR3 in DNA: TGCGCCAGCAGCTACCTAGGGGACAGCCTCGAGGGTGGCTACACCTTC. This translates into CASSYLGDSLEGGYTF.

The CDR3 is CASSLIAGAYNEQFF. Here the CDR3 DNA reads TGTGCCAGCAGTCTTATAGCGGGCGCCTACAATGAGCAGTTCTTC. The chain couples TRBV6-5 to TRBJ2-1, with 7 positions matching TRBD2. CDR1 is MNHEY, CDR2 SVGAGI, per germline. This CDR3 has 15 amino acids. Trimming at V came to 5 bases and at J to 2 bases, leaving 6 bases not matched to a gene.

The chain joins TRBV5-5 to TRBJ2-2, with D unclear. The ends were cut back, 4 bases at V and 4 bases at J, with 14 bases in the middle. Germline values: CDR1 SGHKS, CDR2 YYEKEE (reference sequence). The CDR3 extends over 15 amino acids. CDR3 sequence: CASSPGTSVTGELFF. The CDR3 nucleotides are TGTGCCAGCAGCCCCGGTACGAGTGTCACCGGGGAGCTGTTTTTT.

The CDR3 loop reads CASRPWAQETQYF. The CDR3 bases are TGTGCCAGCAGGCCTTGGGCGCAAGAGACCCAGTACTTC. The chain is built from TRBV6-2 or TRBV6-3 and TRBJ2-5, with unresolved D. This CDR3 region has 13 residues. The V and J ends lost 6 bases and 2 bases respectively, with 10 bases between them. The germline gives CDR1 MNHEY, CDR2 SVGEGT.